This T cell receptor (beta chain) is from a study of T cell changes during pregnancy in multiple sclerosis (dated by TCRdb to between 2018 and 2020). Regarding the study in general: Changes in the T cell repertoire over the course of pregnancy were examined in this study in women with multiple sclerosis.

Receptor libraries were prepared by the immunoSEQ multiplex PCR assay. This is the immuneACCESS table as TCRdb keeps it, with only in-frame sequences that have V and J called. A part of the clones is gone; compared with another copy, unresolved V genes explain less than half, and the rest is unexplained. The sample includes 15,000 to 20,000 clones, with around 86% observed a single time. The ten biggest clones cover approximately 5.5% of the sample. This clone was seen only a few times. Its cognate antigen has yet to be identified. No much larger clonotype is one base removed from it; base qualities were not supplied. V gives up 1 base and J gives up 5 bases, and the segment between their germline ends measures 14 bases. There are 16 amino acids in the CDR3, from cysteine to phenylalanine inclusive. The read is trimmed to its CDR3 DNA, 48 bases read in frame from base 1. The germline V gene sets CDR1 to MNHEY and CDR2 to SVGAGI.

Sequencing was performed on CD8+ T cells from peripheral blood mononuclear cells, taken in the third trimester of pregnancy. This TCR was sampled from a female donor in good health, enrolled as a control in a pregnancy study. The chain is assembled from TRBV6-5 and TRBJ1-4; TRBD1 might be the D gene, on 6 matching bases. The CDR3 is CASSYWTEIGNEKLFF. The nucleotide sequence reads TGTGCCAGCAGTTACTGGACAGAGATCGGCAATGAAAAACTGTTTTTT.